This T cell receptor (beta chain) was obtained from a study of response to subunit inactivated influenza vaccine. TCRdb analysed the RT-PCR reads with MiXCR anew, one entry per CDR3 protein. The repertoire includes 500,000 to 600,000 distinct CDR3 sequences, approximately 10% of them detected once, and more than 8.5% sits in the top ten. The CDR3 consists of 12 residues. Trimming stripped 3 bases from V and 14 bases from J, with 15 bases between. Per germline, CDR1 SGDLS and CDR2 YYNGEE. The sample in question was PBMCs from blood, obtained on the day of vaccination. This chain links TRBV9 with TRBJ2-1; D is perhaps TRBD1 or TRBD2 (6 bases each). The TCR sequence derives from a man aged 50-59 years who received an inactivated influenza vaccine. The CDR3 reads CASSAGGGTEFF. CDR3 DNA: TGTGCCAGCAGCGCAGGAGGGGGGACCGAGTTCTTC.